The rows below give T cell receptor beta chains drawn from one sample of a study of blood T cell repertoires in COVID-19. Clones were read by immunoSEQ multiplex PCR, and TCRdb kept only the in-frame ones, dropping some. The top ten hold 4% to 5% of the sample, which has approximately 180,000 clones, approximately 90% seen once. Sequenced input: peripheral blood. All receptors derive from a human donor in a cohort sampled during active COVID-19. Both conserved end residues are part of each CDR3. A D gene is named only where the DNA matches it firmly. Not all rows give a size; the values are once, few, many and, for expanded clones, a class.

d_gene: -; abundance: -; j_gene: TRBJ2-1; len: 12; v_gene: TRBV30; CDR3aa: CAWSVHYNEQFF; CDR3nt: TGTGCCTGGAGTGTACATTACAATGAGCAGTTCTTC
d_gene: -; abundance: -; j_gene: TRBJ1-2; len: 16; v_gene: TRBV21-1; CDR3aa: CARNNATPGQGTGYTF; CDR3nt: TGTGCCAGGAACAATGCGACGCCGGGACAGGGGACTGGCTACACCTTC
d_gene: -; abundance: -; j_gene: TRBJ1-2; len: 14; v_gene: TRBV2; CDR3aa: CASSREEGTHGYTF; CDR3nt: TGTGCCAGCAGTAGGGAGGAGGGGACCCATGGCTACACCTTC
d_gene: TRBD2; abundance: -; j_gene: TRBJ2-7; len: 15; v_gene: TRBV27; CDR3aa: CASSPLSSGSREQYF; CDR3nt: TGTGCCAGCAGTCCCCTTTCTAGCGGGAGTCGGGAGCAGTACTTC
d_gene: -; abundance: -; j_gene: TRBJ2-3; len: 13; v_gene: TRBV29-1; CDR3aa: CSVVRESTDTQYF; CDR3nt: TGCAGCGTTGTCAGGGAAAGCACAGATACGCAGTATTTT
d_gene: -; abundance: -; j_gene: TRBJ2-5; len: 11; v_gene: TRBV20-1; CDR3aa: CSAWRTETQYF; CDR3nt: TGCAGTGCTTGGAGGACCGAGACCCAGTACTTC
d_gene: TRBD1; abundance: -; j_gene: TRBJ2-7; len: 14; v_gene: TRBV16; CDR3aa: CASSQEPQGDPQYF; CDR3nt: TGTGCCAGCAGCCAAGAACCTCAGGGGGACCCGCAGTACTTC
d_gene: TRBD1; abundance: -; j_gene: TRBJ2-7; len: 15; v_gene: TRBV2; CDR3aa: CASSAGGQGPYEQYF; CDR3nt: TGTGCCAGCAGCGCAGGAGGACAGGGACCCTACGAGCAGTACTTC
d_gene: TRBD1; abundance: -; j_gene: TRBJ2-7; len: 12; v_gene: TRBV28; CDR3aa: CAIGTVSYEQYF; CDR3nt: TGTGCCATCGGGACAGTCTCCTACGAGCAGTACTTC
d_gene: -; abundance: -; j_gene: TRBJ1-1; len: 11; v_gene: TRBV6-5; CDR3aa: CASNHGREAFF; CDR3nt: TGTGCCAGCAACCACGGCAGGGAAGCTTTCTTT
d_gene: TRBD2; abundance: many; j_gene: TRBJ2-1; len: 14; v_gene: TRBV20-1; CDR3aa: CSASLASGRSEQFF; CDR3nt: TGCAGTGCTAGTCTTGCTAGCGGGAGATCTGAGCAGTTCTTC
d_gene: -; abundance: -; j_gene: TRBJ2-5; len: 11; v_gene: TRBV5-1; CDR3aa: CASSPRGTQYF; CDR3nt: TGCGCCAGCAGCCCTAGGGGGACCCAGTACTTC
d_gene: -; abundance: -; j_gene: TRBJ1-4; len: 13; v_gene: TRBV18; CDR3aa: CASSPPGLKKLFF; CDR3nt: TGTGCCAGCTCACCACCGGGGCTAAAAAAACTGTTTTTT
d_gene: TRBD2; abundance: -; j_gene: TRBJ2-1; len: 14; v_gene: TRBV7-2; CDR3aa: CASSYGLATGEQFF; CDR3nt: TGTGCCAGCAGCTACGGACTAGCTACCGGTGAGCAGTTCTTC
d_gene: -; abundance: -; j_gene: TRBJ2-2; len: 15; v_gene: TRBV28; CDR3aa: CASSIQGSHTGELFF; CDR3nt: TGTGCCAGCAGTATACAGGGATCCCACACCGGGGAGCTGTTTTTT
d_gene: TRBD2; abundance: -; j_gene: TRBJ2-3; len: 16; v_gene: TRBV7-8; CDR3aa: CASSPTLAGVTYTQYF; CDR3nt: TGTGCCAGCAGCCCCACACTGGCGGGGGTCACATATACGCAGTATTTT
d_gene: TRBD1; abundance: -; j_gene: TRBJ1-6; len: 15; v_gene: TRBV5-5; CDR3aa: CASSLHDRDDSPLHF; CDR3nt: TGTGCCAGCAGCTTGCATGACAGGGATGATTCACCCCTCCACTTT
d_gene: TRBD2; abundance: once; j_gene: TRBJ2-6; len: 19; v_gene: TRBV11-2; CDR3aa: CASSHYRSGRASGANVLTF; CDR3nt: TGTGCCAGCAGCCATTACCGTAGCGGGAGGGCCTCTGGGGCCAACGTCCTGACTTTC
d_gene: -; abundance: -; j_gene: TRBJ2-1; len: 13; v_gene: TRBV9; CDR3aa: CASSRSFQGEQFF; CDR3nt: TGTGCCAGCAGCAGAAGCTTCCAGGGTGAGCAGTTCTTC
d_gene: TRBD1; abundance: -; j_gene: TRBJ2-4; len: 11; v_gene: TRBV12-3/TRBV12-4; CDR3aa: CASSLGQVQYF; CDR3nt: TGTGCCAGCAGTCTTGGACAGGTTCAGTACTTC
d_gene: -; abundance: -; j_gene: TRBJ2-5; len: 12; v_gene: TRBV30; CDR3aa: CAWGPGAETQYF; CDR3nt: TGTGCCTGGGGCCCGGGTGCAGAGACCCAGTACTTC
d_gene: TRBD2; abundance: -; j_gene: TRBJ2-1; len: 16; v_gene: TRBV18; CDR3aa: CASSILAGEVYNEQFF; CDR3nt: TGTGCCAGCTCTATACTAGCGGGGGAAGTATACAATGAGCAGTTCTTC
d_gene: TRBD1; abundance: -; j_gene: TRBJ1-2; len: 13; v_gene: TRBV7-9; CDR3aa: CASSRTGGYGYTF; CDR3nt: TGTGCCAGCAGCAGGACAGGGGGCTATGGCTACACCTTC
d_gene: TRBD1; abundance: -; j_gene: TRBJ1-4; len: 15; v_gene: TRBV5-1; CDR3aa: CASSKGTGAREKLFF; CDR3nt: TGCGCCAGCAGCAAGGGGACAGGTGCAAGGGAAAAACTGTTTTTT
d_gene: -; abundance: once; j_gene: TRBJ1-2; len: 12; v_gene: TRBV29-1; CDR3aa: CSVVPGAGGYTF; CDR3nt: TGCAGCGTTGTTCCAGGGGCTGGTGGCTACACCTTC
d_gene: TRBD1; abundance: -; j_gene: TRBJ2-2; len: 13; v_gene: TRBV24-1; CDR3aa: CAIGTGVTGELFF; CDR3nt: TGTGCCATCGGAACAGGGGTCACCGGGGAGCTGTTTTTT
d_gene: TRBD2; abundance: once; j_gene: TRBJ2-7; len: 15; v_gene: TRBV13; CDR3aa: CASSTTSGGAYEQYF; CDR3nt: TGTGCCAGCAGCACTACTAGCGGGGGGGCCTACGAGCAGTACTTC
d_gene: -; abundance: -; j_gene: TRBJ2-7; len: 12; v_gene: TRBV3-1/TRBV3-2; CDR3aa: CASSHNTGVQYF; CDR3nt: TGTGCCAGCAGTCATAATACGGGGGTGCAGTACTTC
d_gene: -; abundance: few; j_gene: TRBJ2-7; len: 16; v_gene: TRBV21-1; CDR3aa: CASSSRLAGVVYEQYF; CDR3nt: TGTGCCAGCAGCAGCCGGCTAGCGGGAGTTGTCTACGAGCAGTACTTC
d_gene: -; abundance: once; j_gene: TRBJ1-1; len: 15; v_gene: TRBV5-4; CDR3aa: CASSLDRAMNTEAFF; CDR3nt: TGTGCCAGCAGCTTGGACAGGGCCATGAACACTGAAGCTTTCTTT
d_gene: -; abundance: -; j_gene: TRBJ2-1; len: 15; v_gene: TRBV7-8; CDR3aa: CASSPTRFPINEQFF; CDR3nt: TGTGCCAGCAGCCCCACCCGGTTTCCCATAAATGAGCAGTTCTTC
d_gene: TRBD1; abundance: -; j_gene: TRBJ2-1; len: 17; v_gene: TRBV11-2; CDR3aa: CASSLDLRTGSYNEQFF; CDR3nt: TGTGCCAGCAGCCTTGATCTTCGGACAGGCTCCTACAATGAGCAGTTCTTC
d_gene: -; abundance: -; j_gene: TRBJ2-2; len: 14; v_gene: TRBV2; CDR3aa: CASSEGSYTGELFF; CDR3nt: TGTGCCAGCAGTGAAGGTAGCTACACCGGGGAGCTGTTTTTT
d_gene: -; abundance: -; j_gene: TRBJ2-7; len: 15; v_gene: TRBV6-5; CDR3aa: CASKRQPSTPYEQYF; CDR3nt: TGTGCCAGCAAACGACAGCCCAGTACCCCCTACGAGCAGTACTTC
d_gene: -; abundance: once; j_gene: TRBJ2-7; len: 12; v_gene: TRBV11-2; CDR3aa: CASSLESYEQYF; CDR3nt: TGTGCCAGCAGCTTAGAGTCTTACGAGCAGTACTTC
d_gene: TRBD1; abundance: -; j_gene: TRBJ1-1; len: 18; v_gene: TRBV19; CDR3aa: CASSSRWQGGNLGTEAFF; CDR3nt: TGTGCCAGTAGTAGCCGTTGGCAGGGGGGAAATCTAGGAACTGAAGCTTTCTTT
d_gene: -; abundance: once; j_gene: TRBJ1-1; len: 13; v_gene: TRBV18; CDR3aa: CASSPNRNTEAFF; CDR3nt: TGTGCCAGCTCACCAAACAGGAACACTGAAGCTTTCTTT
d_gene: -; abundance: -; j_gene: TRBJ2-7; len: 13; v_gene: TRBV5-5; CDR3aa: CASSNERTDEQYF; CDR3nt: TGTGCCAGCAGCAACGAAAGGACTGACGAGCAGTACTTC
d_gene: -; abundance: -; j_gene: TRBJ1-6; len: 12; v_gene: TRBV6-5; CDR3aa: CASSPLNSPLHF; CDR3nt: TGTGCCAGCAGTCCTCTTAATTCACCCCTCCACTTT
d_gene: TRBD1; abundance: -; j_gene: TRBJ1-1; len: 16; v_gene: TRBV6-5; CDR3aa: CASSYTRGLTNTEAFF; CDR3nt: TGTGCCAGCAGTTACACCAGGGGGCTGACGAACACTGAAGCTTTCTTT
d_gene: -; abundance: -; j_gene: TRBJ1-5; len: 14; v_gene: TRBV28; CDR3aa: CASSEGGVGQPQHF; CDR3nt: TGTGCCAGCAGCGAAGGGGGTGTGGGTCAGCCCCAGCATTTT